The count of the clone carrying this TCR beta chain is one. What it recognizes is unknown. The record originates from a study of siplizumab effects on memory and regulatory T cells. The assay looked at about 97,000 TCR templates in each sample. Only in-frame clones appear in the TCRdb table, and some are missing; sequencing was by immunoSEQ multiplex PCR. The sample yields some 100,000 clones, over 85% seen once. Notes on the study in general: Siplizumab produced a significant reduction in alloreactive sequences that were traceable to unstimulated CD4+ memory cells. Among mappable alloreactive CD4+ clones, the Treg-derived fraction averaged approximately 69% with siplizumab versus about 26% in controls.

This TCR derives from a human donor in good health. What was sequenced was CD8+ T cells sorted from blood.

This CDR3 is CASSAGQGAGQPQHF. The CDR3 nucleotides are TGTGCCAGCAGTGCGGGGCAGGGGGCAGGACAGCCCCAGCATTTT. The V call is TRBV6-1, the J call TRBJ1-5, with TRBD1 identical over 8 bases. Germline CDR1 MNHNS, CDR2 SASEGT. CDR3 length equals 15 residues. J lost 7 bases, V lost 4 bases, and 9 bases had no gene match.